Presented here are 25 T cell receptor beta chains from one specimen sequenced in a study of T cells after yellow fever vaccination. From the 5' RACE reads, TCRdb called clonotypes with MiXCR, one entry per CDR3 protein. The data show roughly 68,000 distinct CDR3 sequences, 5% to 8% seen once. This specimen consisted of CD8+ T cells sorted from PBMCs, obtained about 41 days after the first yellow fever vaccination. Receptors originate from a man younger than 30 who received the YFV17D yellow fever vaccine.

This rearrangement joins TRBV18 to TRBJ2-1; TRBD2 aligns across 11 bases. Germline assignment: CDR1 KGHSH and CDR2 LQKENI. This CDR3 contains 16 residues. V lost 3 bases and J lost 5; bases outside the gene matches: 6. The CDR3 DNA reads as TGTGCCAGCTCACCTCCACTAGCGGGGGCTGACAATGAGCAGTTCTTC. As protein: CASSPPLAGADNEQFF.

As to this clonotype: Since a much larger clone is just one base distant, this may be a read error. The chain employs TRBV3-1 and TRBJ2-5; D gene ambiguous. The length of the CDR3 is 15 residues. Germline loops: CDR1 LGHDT, CDR2 YNNKEL (reference sequence). CDR3 nucleotides: TGTGCCAGCATCCAAGACCCAGGTAACCAAGAGACCCAGTACTTC. It encodes CASIQDPGNQETQYF.

By share, this clonotype ranks as medium-sized. The rearrangement joins TRBV12-3 or TRBV12-4 to TRBJ2-1; 9 bases are a match to TRBD2. The CDR3 has 16 residues. The V segment lost 3 bases and the J segment 4 bases; nucleotides outside the gene matches: 7. The CDR3 protein is CASSFLAGGPYNEQFF. The DNA for the CDR3 is TGTGCCAGCAGTTTCCTCGCGGGGGGGCCTTACAATGAGCAGTTCTTC.

Many counts were recorded for this clonotype. The genes are TRBV7-9 and TRBJ2-1; perhaps TRBD1 as D (7 bases). The germline V gene encodes CDR1 SEHNR and CDR2 FQNEAQ (reference sequence). Trimming pared 1 base from V and 9 bases from J, leaving 13 bases between. This CDR3 is built from 14 residues. The CDR3 bases are TGTGCCAGCAGCTTAGTCAGGGGGGACAGTGAGCAGTTCTTC. It codes for CASSLVRGDSEQFF.

The chain recombines TRBV2 with TRBJ2-7; D gene uncertain. The germline CDR1 and CDR2 sequences are SNHLY and FYNNEI. This CDR3 is built from 15 residues. With 3 bases removed from V and 2 bases from J, the gap between germline ends came to 14 bases. The CDR3 DNA is TGTGCCAGCAGTGAGGGGATATCTCGAGCCTACGAGCAGTACTTC. Encoded protein: CASSEGISRAYEQYF.

This clonotype appeared a few times. The rearrangement links TRBV5-4 to TRBJ1-2, with D possibly being TRBD1 (6 bases). Germline CDR1 reads SGHNT; CDR2 reads YYREEE (reference sequence). V was pared by 3 bases and J by 2 bases, with 14 bases between. The CDR3 loop spans 15 amino acids. This CDR3 reads CASSWEGVANYGYTF. Written as DNA, the CDR3 is TGTGCCAGCAGCTGGGAGGGGGTTGCCAACTATGGCTACACCTTC.

This chain uses TRBV20-1 with TRBJ1-1, with D possibly being TRBD1 (5 bases). V dropped 3 bases and J dropped 11 bases, with 28 bases sitting between them. The CDR3 covers 16 residues. Germline V gives CDR1 DFQATT, CDR2 SNEGSKA (reference sequence). The CDR3 sequence is CSARVGGESGVMGAFF. The CDR3 nucleotides are TGCAGTGCTAGGGTCGGGGGGGAGTCCGGGGTAATGGGGGCTTTCTTT.

At least ten counts were recorded for this clonotype. This sequence joins TRBV11-2 and TRBJ1-5; weak D call: TRBD1 (5 bases). The CDR3 spans 14 residues. V lost 6 bases and J lost 7, with 16 bases in between. The germline V gene has CDR1 SGHAT and CDR2 FQNNGV. CDR3 in amino acids: CASSLAGGKQPQHF. DNA of the CDR3: TGTGCCAGCAGTCTAGCCGGGGGTAAACAGCCCCAGCATTTT.

The table lists this clonotype with a few counts. The V gene is TRBV29-1, the J gene TRBJ2-2; D possibly corresponds to TRBD1 (6 bases). The CDR3 loop spans 14 amino acids. Looked up from germline, CDR1 is SQVTM and CDR2 is ANQGSEA. Trimming stripped 1 base from V and 6 bases from J, with 12 bases between. As DNA, the CDR3 is TGCAGCGTTGAAGGGCCAGGGGTTCCCGGGGAGCTGTTTTTT. Its translation is CSVEGPGVPGELFF.

This clonotype was seen ten or more times. V usage is TRBV10-3 and J usage is TRBJ2-1; 10 bases line up with TRBD2. CDR3 length: 15 residues. V was clipped by 1 base and J by 4 bases; unmatched bases: 1. Per the germline V gene, CDR1 is ENHRY and CDR2 is SYGVKD. CDR3 protein: CAISELLAGYNEQFF. CDR3 DNA: TGTGCCATCAGTGAGTTACTAGCGGGGTACAATGAGCAGTTCTTC.

This clonotype was detected a few times. This chain connects TRBV27 to TRBJ2-7, with 9 positions matching TRBD1. CDR1 and CDR2 from the germline V gene are MNHEY and SMNVEV (reference sequence). The CDR3 contains 15 residues. The trim removed 5 bases at V and 3 bases at J, leaving 8 bases unmatched. Written as DNA, the CDR3 is TGTGCCAGCAGTCCCGCGACAGGGGGACTCTACGAGCAGTACTTC. It specifies CASSPATGGLYEQYF.

There are many counts of this clonotype. The chain links TRBV4-3 to TRBJ1-2, with D perhaps matching TRBD1 (5 bases). The V and J ends lost 4 bases and 8 bases respectively, with 14 bases between them. The CDR3 is 13 amino acids. Germline V gives CDR1 LGHNA, CDR2 YSLEER. For the CDR3, the DNA is TGCGCCAGCAGCCTAGTGGGTGGACACGGCTACACCTTC. Its protein is CASSLVGGHGYTF.

This clonotype was detected many times. This chain uses TRBV4-3 with TRBJ2-7; D is ambiguous. The CDR3 is 12 residues long. The germline CDR1 and CDR2 sequences are LGHNA and YSLEER. V shed 0 bases and J shed 6 bases, with 6 bases lying between them. The CDR3 DNA sequence: TGCGCCAGCAGCCAAGATATGGTCGAGCAGTACTTC. Translation: CASSQDMVEQYF.

This clonotype has ten or more counts. The chain couples TRBV7-2 to TRBJ2-3, with 8 bases fitting TRBD2. The CDR3 has 15 amino acids. Trimming took 2 bases from V and 4 from J; bases not matched to a gene: 5. The germline CDR1 and CDR2 sequences are SGHTA and FQGNSA. The CDR3 region has the DNA TGTGCCAGCAGCTTATGGGGACTAGTCGCAGATACGCAGTATTTT. This encodes CASSLWGLVADTQYF. Together with reference TRBV7-2 and TRBJ2-3, the CDR3 gives the full variable domain: GAGVSQSPSNKVTEKGKDVELRCDPISGHTALYWYRQSLGQGLEFLIYFQGNSAPDKSGLPSDRFSAERTGGSVSTLTIQRTQQEDSAVYLCASSLWGLVADTQYFGPGTRLTVL.

This clonotype showed up just a few times. The V gene is TRBV5-1, the J gene TRBJ1-1; D call uncertain. Germline lookup yields CDR1 SGHRS and CDR2 YFSETQ. The length of the CDR3 is 13 residues. The germline V and J ends were trimmed by 2 bases and 0 bases, with 5 bases remaining between them. CDR3 sequence (DNA): TGCGCCAGCAGCTTCGCGTTGAACACTGAAGCTTTCTTT. This encodes CASSFALNTEAFF.

V gene TRBV11-2 combines with J gene TRBJ2-1; TRBD2 matches at 8 bases. Germline-derived CDR1 and CDR2 are SGHAT and FQNNGV. The junction had 7 bases not matched to a gene; V was cut back by 3 bases and J by 6 bases. This CDR3 has 15 amino acids. For the CDR3, the DNA is TGTGCCAGCAGCTTCTCCGGGGGGGAACTCAATGAGCAGTTCTTC. Protein product: CASSFSGGELNEQFF.

The chain is built from TRBV7-6 and TRBJ2-5; D is undetermined. Germline V gene sequence: CDR1 SGHVS, CDR2 FNYEAQ. The CDR3 loop spans 14 amino acids. V was trimmed by 1 base and J by 7 bases, leaving 13 bases between them. This chain's CDR3 is CASSLVQPTGTQYF. CDR3 nucleotides: TGTGCCAGCAGCTTAGTGCAGCCAACGGGGACCCAGTACTTC.

This clonotype was seen repeatedly, ten times or more. The gene calls are TRBV13 and TRBJ1-6; 9 bases map to TRBD1. After removal of 0 bases from V and 7 bases from J, the junction contained 1 base not matched to a gene. The germline gives CDR1 PRHDT, CDR2 FYEKMQ (reference sequence). The CDR3 consists of 15 residues. In nucleotides, the CDR3 is TGTGCCAGCAGCTTAGGTGGGACAGGGAATTCACCCCTCCACTTT. This codes for CASSLGGTGNSPLHF.

This clonotype was detected many times. The rearrangement joins TRBV6-5 to TRBJ1-1; a possible D gene is TRBD1 (5 bases). Germline-derived CDR1 and CDR2 are MNHEY and SVGAGI. V gave up 1 base and J gave up 0 bases, with 9 bases separating them. CDR3 size: 15 residues. CDR3 loop: CASSYWGLMNTEAFF. The CDR3 region has the DNA TGTGCCAGCAGTTACTGGGGCCTCATGAACACTGAAGCTTTCTTT.

V usage is TRBV6-5 and J usage is TRBJ1-5; no definite D call. The CDR3 length is 14 residues. The germline V and J ends were trimmed by 2 bases and 3 bases, with 8 bases remaining between them. CDR1 is MNHEY, CDR2 SVGAGI, per germline. Written as DNA, the CDR3 is TGTGCCAGCAGTTACGCGGGTTACAATCAGCCCCAGCATTTT. Protein: CASSYAGYNQPQHF.

This clonotype was counted ten times or more. The chain has TRBV12-5 and TRBJ1-4; 9 bases map to TRBD1. The length of the CDR3 is 16 residues. CDR1 is LGHNT and CDR2 is FRNRAP in the germline V gene. After removal of 3 bases from V and 8 bases from J, the junction contained 10 bases not matched to a gene. The CDR3 spells CASGFLLHRGREKLFF. DNA of the CDR3: TGTGCTAGTGGTTTTTTGCTTCACAGGGGGCGAGAAAAACTGTTTTTT.

This clonotype was detected many times. CDR3 in amino acids: CSARLTSPIVDTQYF. The CDR3 DNA follows: TGCAGTGCTAGATTGACTAGCCCCATTGTAGATACGCAGTATTTT. The rearrangement uses TRBV20-1 and TRBJ2-3, with 7 bases aligning to TRBD2. Germline CDR1 DFQATT, CDR2 SNEGSKA (reference sequence). CDR3 size: 15 residues. The V segment lost 2 bases and the J segment 5 bases; nucleotides outside the gene matches: 10.

This clonotype was counted many times. The DNA for the CDR3 is TGCGCCAGCAGCCAAGATGGGGTAGCCCAGCATTTT. Translation gives CASSQDGVAQHF. The chain carries TRBV4-1 and TRBJ1-5; no reliable D call. Deletions cut 0 bases from V and 11 bases from J, with 8 bases between. This CDR3 is 12 amino acids long. The germline V gene has CDR1 MGHRA and CDR2 YSYEKL.

This clonotype was detected a few times. The chain carries TRBV11-2 and TRBJ2-3, with 8 bases matching TRBD2. This CDR3 is built from 16 residues. The germline gives CDR1 SGHAT, CDR2 FQNNGV. V trimming: 11 bases; J trimming: 2 bases; junction bases outside the gene matches: 15. CDR3 amino acids: CAPDWDRGGYTDTQYF. As DNA, the CDR3 is TGTGCCCCCGATTGGGATCGGGGGGGGTACACAGATACGCAGTATTTT.

Ten or more counts support this clonotype. The genes are TRBV9 and TRBJ2-2; perhaps TRBD2 as D (6 bases). Trimming pared 2 bases from V and 6 bases from J, leaving 8 bases between. The CDR3 is 13 amino acids. Germline-derived CDR1 and CDR2 are SGDLS and YYNGEE. The CDR3, as DNA: TGTGCCAGCAGCGTGGGGGGTGCCGGGGAGCTGTTTTTT. Its translation: CASSVGGAGELFF.